This T cell receptor beta chain was obtained from a study of neurological immune-mediated disorders. Background on the study: In a group of roughly 34 multiple sclerosis patients, some 31 had the relapsing-remitting type and 3 had the secondary progressive type. Study-wide points: Patients with HTLV-1-associated myelopathy had the highest level of TCR clonal expansion, whereas patients with multiple sclerosis had the lowest level, falling beneath the level found in healthy controls.

This clonotype was found many times. Its target is not known. With 10-nucleotide random UMIs included, cDNA was synthesized by 5'RACE. TCRdb reanalysed the 5' RACE reads using MiXCR and keeps one entry per CDR3 protein. This table holds 100,000 to 150,000 distinct CDR3 sequences, approximately 3.2% found once. The clonotype originates from a woman in her 30s with multiple sclerosis. Sequenced: PBMCs.

The CDR3 reads CASSTGDEGDEQYF. DNA of the CDR3: TGTGCCTCCTCGACAGGGGACGAGGGCGACGAGCAGTACTTC. V usage is TRBV10-3 and J usage is TRBJ2-7; 8 bases are shared with TRBD1. This CDR3 region has 14 residues. V was pared by 11 bases and J by 5 bases, with 14 bases of the junction left unmatched. Per the germline V gene, CDR1 is ENHRY and CDR2 is SYGVKD.